This TCR beta chain appears in the sequencing data of a study of cytotoxic CD8 clonotypes in ibrutinib-treated CLL. Study-level background: On average, around 85,000 productive rearrangements and under 300,000 productive templates per sample. Study-level findings and limits: Patients showed higher baseline clonality than age-matched healthy donors, and it tracked circulating CD8+ T-cell counts.

CDR1 is MNHEY and CDR2 is SVGAGI in the germline V gene. The V segment lost 9 bases and the J segment 3 bases; nucleotides outside the gene matches: 6. The CDR3 loop spans 13 amino acids. A word on this clone: The antigen remains unidentified.

Produced via immunoSEQ multiplex PCR; TCRdb's table is partial and in-frame only. This table has 300,000 to 400,000 clones, around 66% appearing once. The sequencing used PBMCs, collected after 36 months of ibrutinib treatment. The TCR comes from a human donor with chronic lymphocytic leukemia. The V gene is TRBV6-5, the J gene TRBJ1-2; 8 nucleotides agree with TRBD1. Here the CDR3 reads CASTDRGDYGYTF. In DNA, the CDR3 is TGTGCCAGTACTGACAGGGGCGACTATGGCTACACCTTC.